This T cell receptor beta chain is drawn from a study of T cell repertoires in cytomegalovirus infection. TCRdb re-analysed the reads in MiXCR, keeping a single row per CDR3 protein. This sample has a few hundred thousand distinct CDR3 sequences, with around 15% found just once. Germline CDR1 is SQVTM and CDR2 is ANQGSEA. V lost 6 bases, J lost 7 bases, and 4 bases stayed unmatched. The CDR3 loop spans 11 amino acids. The material sequenced was CD8+ T cells from PBMCs. This chain connects TRBV29-1 to TRBJ1-2; 8 bases are a match to TRBD1. The receptor's source is a human donor in good health (CMV status not recorded). Some clones in this sample may be carry-over from other donors' samples. Here the CDR3 reads CSVADRVGYTF. Written as DNA, the CDR3 is TGCAGCGTCGCGGACAGGGTTGGCTACACCTTC. Using reference TRBV29-1 and TRBJ1-2 for the parts outside the CDR3, the full variable domain is SAVISQKPSRDICQRGTSLTIQCQVDSQVTMMFWYRQQPGQSLTLIATANQGSEATYESGFVIDKFPISRPNLTFSTLTVSNMSPEDSSIYLCSVADRVGYTFGSGTRLTVV.